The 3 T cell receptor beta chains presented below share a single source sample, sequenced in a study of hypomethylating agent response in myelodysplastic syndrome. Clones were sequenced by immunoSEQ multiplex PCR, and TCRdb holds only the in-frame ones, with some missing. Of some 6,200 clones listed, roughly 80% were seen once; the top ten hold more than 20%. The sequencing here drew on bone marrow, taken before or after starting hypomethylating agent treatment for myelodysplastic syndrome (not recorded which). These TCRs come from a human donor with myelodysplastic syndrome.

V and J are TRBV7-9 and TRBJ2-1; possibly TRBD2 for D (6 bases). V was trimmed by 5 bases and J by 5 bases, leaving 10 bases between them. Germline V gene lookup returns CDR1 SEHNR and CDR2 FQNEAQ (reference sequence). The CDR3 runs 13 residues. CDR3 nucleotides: TGTGCCAGCAGCATGTGGGGGGACAATGAGCAGTTCTTC. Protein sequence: CASSMWGDNEQFF.

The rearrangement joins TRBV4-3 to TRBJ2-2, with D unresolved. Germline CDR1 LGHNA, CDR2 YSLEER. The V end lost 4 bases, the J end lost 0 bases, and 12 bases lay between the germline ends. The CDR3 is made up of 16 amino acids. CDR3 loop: CASSPVGGANTGELFF. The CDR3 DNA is TGCGCCAGCAGCCCAGTGGGTGGCGCGAACACCGGGGAGCTGTTTTTT.

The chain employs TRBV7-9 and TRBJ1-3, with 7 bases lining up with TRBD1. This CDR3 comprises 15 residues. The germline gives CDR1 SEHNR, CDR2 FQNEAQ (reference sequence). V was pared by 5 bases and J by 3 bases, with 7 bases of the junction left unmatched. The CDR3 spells CASSEGPGGGNTIYF. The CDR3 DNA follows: TGTGCCAGCAGCGAAGGTCCAGGGGGTGGAAACACCATATATTTT.